These 29 T cell receptor beta chains were sequenced from one sample in a study of early T cells in non-severe SARS-CoV-2 infection. TCRdb re-analysed the 5' RACE reads in MiXCR, keeping a single row per CDR3 protein. The sample has under 35,000 distinct CDR3 sequences; more than 6% are singletons. Sequencing was done on a sample of whole blood. Receptor source: an adult who was a healthcare worker with PCR-confirmed SARS-CoV-2 infection or an uninfected control (not recorded which).

This clonotype was observed many times. The CDR3 reads CASSPEVGTSGPKEETQYF. CDR3 coding DNA: TGTGCCAGCTCACCAGAGGTCGGGACTAGCGGCCCAAAAGAAGAGACCCAGTACTTC. The gene calls are TRBV18 and TRBJ2-5, with 11 bases that match TRBD2. The V and J ends lost 2 bases and 3 bases, in that order; junction bases with no gene match: 14. This CDR3 is built from 19 residues. The germline CDR1 and CDR2 sequences are KGHSH and LQKENI.

This clonotype was counted ten times or more. The CDR3 bases are TGTGCCAGCAGTTCCGGACAGATGCACGAGCAGTACTTC. This translates into CASSSGQMHEQYF. This chain connects TRBV7-9 to TRBJ2-7, with D perhaps matching TRBD1 (6 bases). This CDR3 contains 13 residues. The V gene lost 6 bases and the J gene lost 5 bases, with 14 bases spanning the gap. Germline V CDR1 and CDR2: SEHNR, FQNEAQ (reference sequence).

This clonotype qualifies as medium-sized. The V gene is TRBV20-1, the J gene TRBJ1-1, with a weak D call TRBD1 (5 bases). Trimming took 3 bases from V and 8 from J, leaving 10 bases between them. This CDR3 is built from 11 residues. The V gene's germline CDR1 is DFQATT and CDR2 SNEGSKA (reference sequence). CDR3: CSASVGPEAFF. CDR3 in DNA: TGCAGTGCTAGTGTGGGGCCGGAAGCTTTCTTT.

This clonotype was counted at least ten times. The chain has TRBV6-2 or TRBV6-3 and TRBJ1-5; a possible D gene is TRBD1 (6 bases). Germline V gene data show CDR1 as MNHEY and CDR2 as SVGEGT. There are 16 residues in the CDR3. V was pared by 2 bases and J by 7 bases, with 18 bases between. The CDR3 DNA reads as TGTGCCAGCAGTTACGCACAGGGTGGGCGGTGGCAGCCCCAGCATTTT. Translating gives CASSYAQGGRWQPQHF.

In this sample, this clonotype turned up many times. The V call is TRBV11-1, the J call TRBJ2-7; the D call may be TRBD1 or TRBD2 (5 bases each). Looked up from germline, CDR1 is SGHAT and CDR2 is FQDESV (reference sequence). V dropped 6 bases and J dropped 6 bases, with 21 bases sitting between them. The CDR3 is 15 residues long. CDR3 amino acids: CASSRTRATQGEQYF. The CDR3 DNA reads TGTGCCAGCAGTCGAACGCGGGCCACCCAGGGCGAGCAGTACTTC.

This clonotype showed up many times. This chain joins TRBV5-1 and TRBJ1-3; D gene ambiguous. V dropped 4 bases and J dropped 6 bases, with 11 bases sitting between them. The CDR3 consists of 13 residues. Per the germline V gene, CDR1 is SGHRS and CDR2 is YFSETQ. CDR3 DNA: TGCGCCAGCAGCCTGAGACCGACAAACACCATATATTTT. Translating gives CASSLRPTNTIYF.

This clonotype was detected ten times or more. The chain links TRBV20-1 to TRBJ1-2; no clear D. Germline V lookup: CDR1 DFQATT, CDR2 SNEGSKA (reference sequence). CDR3 length equals 15 residues. V dropped 0 bases and J dropped 6 bases, with 17 bases sitting between them. The CDR3 spells CSARDYTAISDGYTF. The DNA of the CDR3 is TGCAGTGCTAGAGATTATACAGCCATATCTGATGGCTACACCTTC.

This clonotype was detected many times. The V gene is TRBV7-3, the J gene TRBJ2-1, with D maybe TRBD2 (7 bases). V was cut by 5 bases and J by 2 bases, with 13 bases left in between. The CDR3 contains 15 residues. Germline V lookup: CDR1 SGHTA, CDR2 FQGTGA. The CDR3 is CASSTPGGPYNEQFF. CDR3 nucleotides: TGTGCCAGCAGCACACCCGGGGGGCCCTACAATGAGCAGTTCTTC.

This clonotype was detected ten times or more. Mismatch with germline at one junction end may stem from a read error. The chain links TRBV20-1 to TRBJ2-1; 8 positions agree with TRBD2. This CDR3 is built from 14 residues. Germline values: CDR1 DFQATT, CDR2 SNEGSKA (reference sequence). CDR3 DNA: TGCAGTGCTAGAGCTAGCGGGCCCTACCATGAGCAGTTCTTC. It codes for CSARASGPYHEQFF.

This clonotype was counted ten times or more. The chain couples TRBV19 to TRBJ2-1, with 7 bases that match TRBD1. The V gene's germline CDR1 is LNHDA and CDR2 SQIVND (reference sequence). After removal of 3 bases from V and 4 bases from J, the junction contained 3 bases not matched to a gene. CDR3 length equals 14 residues. CDR3 nucleotides: TGTGCCAGTAGTATGGGACAGCTATACAATGAGCAGTTCTTC. Its translation: CASSMGQLYNEQFF.

This clonotype was recorded at least ten times. The CDR3 reads CASSLSGASTDTQYF. The CDR3 DNA sequence: TGTGCCAGCAGTTTATCCGGCGCTAGCACAGATACGCAGTATTTT. This chain connects TRBV27 to TRBJ2-3, with D unclear. This CDR3 region has 15 residues. The germline CDR1 and CDR2 sequences are MNHEY and SMNVEV (reference sequence). Trimming took off 0 bases at V and 0 bases at J, with 7 bases between the two ends.

This clonotype was observed at least ten times. The gene calls are TRBV20-1 and TRBJ2-7; TRBD2 aligns across 11 bases. The germline CDR1 and CDR2 sequences are DFQATT and SNEGSKA (reference sequence). V lost 6 bases to trimming and J lost 2 bases; unmatched junction nucleotides: 3. CDR3 length equals 13 residues. In nucleotides, the CDR3 is TGCAGTGCGGGGGGACTAGCGGCCTACGAGCAGTACTTC. Its translation is CSAGGLAAYEQYF.

This sequence joins TRBV7-8 and TRBJ2-3; D is unresolved. Germline CDR1 reads SGHVS; CDR2 reads FQNEAQ. CDR3 length equals 15 residues. The V and J ends lost 3 bases and 5 bases respectively, with 15 bases between them. The CDR3 nucleotides read TGTGCCAGCAGCTTCTCCGCCGGGCCCAAAGATACGCAGTATTTT. This encodes CASSFSAGPKDTQYF.

As regards this clonotype: A read error is likely, as this CDR3 ends without the conserved phenylalanine or tryptophan. The CDR3: CASSPGTGGSFGYGYTS. As DNA, the CDR3 is TGTGCCAGCAGCCCGGGGACAGGGGGTTCGTTCGGCTATGGCTACACCTCC. V gene TRBV14 combines with J gene TRBJ1-2; 11 bases agree with TRBD1. This CDR3 spans 17 amino acids. Germline CDR1 SGHDN, CDR2 FVKESK. The V and J ends lost 4 bases and 4 bases, in that order; junction bases with no gene match: 11.

The chain combines TRBV3-1 with TRBJ2-1; 13 nucleotides agree with TRBD2. From germline, CDR1 is LGHDT and CDR2 YNNKEL (reference sequence). Unmatched junction bases numbered 7, after V lost 4 bases and J lost 10 bases. CDR3 size: 15 residues. CDR3 DNA: TGTGCCAGCAGCCCCCGGACTAGCGGGAGTATGGAGCAGTTCTTC. It yields the protein CASSPRTSGSMEQFF.

This chain uses TRBV28 with TRBJ2-7; 8 nucleotides match TRBD1. The CDR3 has 14 amino acids. Germline CDR1 MDHEN, CDR2 SYDVKM. V trimming: 5 bases; J trimming: 4 bases; junction bases outside the gene matches: 7. As DNA, the CDR3 is TGTGCCAGCAGTGGTGGACAGGGCCTTTACGAGCAGTACTTC. This codes for CASSGGQGLYEQYF.

This clonotype was counted ten times or more. The CDR3 region has the DNA TGTGCCAGCAAGCTAGCTTCTGGGGCCAACGTCCTGACTTTC. The encoded protein is CASKLASGANVLTF. V gene TRBV2 combines with J gene TRBJ2-6; tentative D call: TRBD2 (5 bases). Between the trimmed V and J ends, which lost 7 bases and 1 base, there was a span of 8 bases. The CDR3 is made up of 14 amino acids. The V gene's germline CDR1 is SNHLY and CDR2 FYNNEI.

The chain has TRBV7-9 and TRBJ2-1; weak D call: TRBD2 (5 bases). Germline CDR1 is SEHNR and CDR2 is FQNEAQ (reference sequence). V was cut by 8 bases and J by 7 bases, with 18 bases left in between. This CDR3 has 14 amino acids. CDR3 region: CASASPDILNEQFF. In DNA form, the CDR3 reads TGTGCCAGCGCTAGCCCCGATATACTAAATGAGCAGTTCTTC.

With respect to this clonotype: This may be a read error: a much more frequent sequence differs by one nucleotide. The chain recombines TRBV6-5 with TRBJ1-3, with 7 bases identical to TRBD1. The germline V gene encodes CDR1 MNHEY and CDR2 SVGAGI. The CDR3 contains 14 residues. Unmatched junction bases numbered 7, after V lost 7 bases and J lost 4 bases. The chain's CDR3 is CASNSTGFGNTIYF. CDR3 coding DNA: TGTGCCAGCAACTCGACAGGGTTCGGAAACACCATATATTTT.

This rearrangement joins TRBV3-1 to TRBJ1-1; a possible D gene is TRBD1 (5 bases). Germline CDR1 is LGHDT and CDR2 is YNNKEL (reference sequence). V was shortened by 2 bases and J by 9 bases, with 13 bases between the two germline ends. This CDR3 has 13 residues. In nucleotides, the CDR3 is TGTGCCAGCAGCCAAAGGCGGGCAGGGCAAGCTTTCTTT. Its protein is CASSQRRAGQAFF.

This clonotype was observed at least ten times. The chain employs TRBV6-6 and TRBJ2-5, with D unresolved. With 6 bases removed from V and 3 bases from J, the gap between germline ends came to 2 bases. Germline V gives CDR1 MNHNY, CDR2 SVGAGI (reference sequence). The CDR3 covers 10 residues. The CDR3 is CASREETQYF. The CDR3 nucleotides read TGTGCCAGCAGAGAAGAGACCCAGTACTTC.

This chain connects TRBV28 to TRBJ2-7, with D hard to call. Per germline, CDR1 MDHEN and CDR2 SYDVKM. V shed 5 bases and J shed 2 bases, with 19 bases lying between them. CDR3 size: 16 residues. CDR3 DNA sequence: TGTGCCAGCAGTCTGGCCTCGGAGACGGCAGCCTACGAGCAGTACTTC. Its protein product is CASSLASETAAYEQYF.

A few counts support this clonotype. The CDR3 bases are TGTGCCAGCAGCTGGGTGGCAGGGGAGGGGAATGAGCAGTTCTTC. Translating gives CASSWVAGEGNEQFF. The V and J genes are TRBV5-4 and TRBJ2-1, with D perhaps TRBD2 (7 bases). Trimming took off 3 bases at V and 7 bases at J, with 17 bases between the two ends. CDR1 and CDR2 from the germline V gene are SGHNT and YYREEE (reference sequence). CDR3 length: 15 residues.

This clonotype was seen many times. This chain connects TRBV29-1 to TRBJ2-7, with 7 bases identical to TRBD1. Germline V gene data show CDR1 as SQVTM and CDR2 as ANQGSEA. This CDR3 region has 15 residues. J lost 0 bases, V lost 6 bases, and 11 bases had no gene match. The CDR3 DNA reads as TGCAGCGTGCTAGGGGGACAGACAGACTCCTACGAGCAGTACTTC. Translation gives CSVLGGQTDSYEQYF.

This clonotype was detected ten times or more. The J gene is TRBJ2-5, the V gene TRBV27; TRBD1 matches 8 bases. This CDR3 has 14 residues. Germline V CDR1 and CDR2: MNHEY, SMNVEV (reference sequence). J gave up 2 bases and V 3 bases, and 2 bases lay outside the gene matches. In DNA, the CDR3 is TGTGCCAGCAGTTTCAGGGGGCTACAAGAGACCCAGTACTTC. Translating gives CASSFRGLQETQYF.

The chain recombines TRBV6-5 with TRBJ2-7; perhaps TRBD1 as D (5 bases). This CDR3 contains 14 residues. V lost 6 bases to trimming and J lost 6 bases, with 18 bases between them. Germline CDR1 reads MNHEY; CDR2 reads SVGAGI. This chain's CDR3 is CASSRYPQGFEQYF. CDR3 DNA: TGTGCCAGCAGCCGTTACCCGCAGGGATTCGAGCAGTACTTC.

This clonotype was picked up many times. The chain employs TRBV19 and TRBJ2-1; 7 positions agree with TRBD1. J gave up 5 bases and V 4 bases, and 8 bases lay outside the gene matches. Germline V CDR1 and CDR2: LNHDA, SQIVND (reference sequence). The length of the CDR3 is 15 residues. Here the CDR3 reads CASSKVGGVHNEQFF. CDR3 nucleotides: TGTGCCAGTAGTAAAGTAGGGGGCGTCCACAATGAGCAGTTCTTC.

This chain connects TRBV11-2 to TRBJ1-1; D is ambiguous. Germline lookup yields CDR1 SGHAT and CDR2 FQNNGV. Trimming took off 5 bases at V and 4 bases at J, with 17 bases between the two ends. The CDR3 length is 15 residues. In DNA form, the CDR3 reads TGTGCCAGCAGCACGGCGCAGGATCAGGTCACTGAAGCTTTCTTT. It translates to CASSTAQDQVTEAFF.

At least ten counts were recorded for this clonotype. The chain combines TRBV10-1 with TRBJ1-1, with 10 bases identical to TRBD1. From germline, CDR1 is WNHNN and CDR2 SYGVQD (reference sequence). The V and J ends lost 3 bases and 5 bases, in that order; junction bases with no gene match: 3. The CDR3 contains 14 residues. In DNA, the CDR3 is TGCGCCAGCAGTGAAGCGGACAGGGGGACTGAAGCTTTCTTT. Translation gives CASSEADRGTEAFF.